A selection of T cell receptor beta chains follows, all from one sample in a study of T cell responses to AZD1222 COVID-19 vaccine. TCRdb's copy holds only in-frame clones and misses some; the assay was immunoSEQ multiplex PCR. Seen here are approximately 120,000 clones, 93% observed once, and the top ten hold more than 0.7%. Sequences were derived from peripheral blood, sampled on day 0 of AZD1222 vaccination. These receptor sequences come from an adult in good health. The conserved cysteine and the conserved F or W are not part of the CDR3 here. A D gene is named only where the DNA matches it firmly. The listing skips clone size in some rows; elsewhere it reads once, few, many or a size class.

TRBJ1-1	.	TRBV5-1	.	ASSFNYIGRYNTEAF
TRBJ1-2	.	TRBV2	.	ATRQQGGGYGYT
TRBJ1-2	.	TRBV5-1	.	ASSARDSNYGYT
TRBJ1-6	.	TRBV2	.	ASSPLWDSPLH
TRBJ1-2	.	TRBV5-1	.	ASSLGSLGVGYT
TRBJ1-2	.	TRBV15	.	ATSRSLGRYNYGYT
TRBJ1-2	once	TRBV5-1	.	ASSPRNVVLGNGYT
TRBJ1-6	.	TRBV6-1	TRBD1	ASSDRRQGGDNSPLH
TRBJ2-1	.	TRBV11-2	.	ASSLGLAGNEQF
TRBJ1-5	.	TRBV10-3	TRBD1	AGGTGGDQPQH
TRBJ1-2	.	TRBV5-1	.	ASTRGRGYT
TRBJ1-2	.	TRBV7-9	.	ASSLMGRNYGYT
TRBJ1-2	.	TRBV18	.	ASSNPLGEGST
TRBJ2-1	.	TRBV7-2	TRBD1	ATTQGANNEQF
TRBJ2-1	.	TRBV11-3	.	ASSTLDNEQF
TRBJ2-7	few	TRBV19	.	ASRGGDALREQY
TRBJ2-2	.	TRBV15	.	ATSGGNTGELF
TRBJ1-2	.	TRBV3-1/TRBV3-2	.	ASSPIGQYEGYT
TRBJ2-1	.	TRBV7-8	.	ASSPGFNEQF
TRBJ2-5	.	TRBV2	TRBD2	ASSPASGGLRETQY
TRBJ2-5	.	TRBV2	.	ASSLETQY
TRBJ1-2	.	TRBV7-8	TRBD1	ASSLEAQGSNYGYT
TRBJ1-2	.	TRBV5-1	.	ASSLGTELLHGYT
TRBJ1-1	once	TRBV18	.	ASSPSQLNTEAF
TRBJ2-3	.	TRBV5-1	TRBD1	ASSWGTGGLDTDTQY
TRBJ2-1	.	TRBV4-2	TRBD2	ASSQDGLAVGYEQF
TRBJ2-1	once	TRBV7-2	.	ASSLVGEGLNNEQF
TRBJ2-1	.	TRBV2	.	ASSEVGGQTWIYNEQF
TRBJ1-3	.	TRBV10-2	.	ASSEQGVSGNTIY
TRBJ2-7	.	TRBV29-1	.	SVVFQRVGRHYEQY
TRBJ2-7	.	TRBV7-2	.	ASSLTSALGNYEQY
TRBJ1-1	few	TRBV6-1	.	ASSEGSGINTEAF
TRBJ1-5	.	TRBV24-1	.	ATSDSRRNGQPQH
TRBJ2-5	.	TRBV6-6	TRBD2	ASRPFLAGGGETQY
TRBJ1-2	.	TRBV27	TRBD1	ASSSRQGAAWGYT